The 18 T cell receptor beta chains reported below all come from one sample, sequenced in a study of Ad26.COV2.S vaccination and SARS-CoV-2 variants. Treatment given: 15 to 20 received Ad26.COV2.S at low or high dose, single or two shots; several received placebo; per-sample allocation not given. Each sample was drawn 63 days after the first injection (of vaccine or placebo). Here immunoSEQ multiplex PCR was the method, and the copy in TCRdb shows in-frame clones only, minus some. The profile shows 300,000 to 400,000 clones, roughly 91% of them singletons. Source: peripheral blood, taken in a trial of Ad26.COV2.S vaccine versus placebo. The receptor set was obtained from a person aged 18-65 years who received the Ad26.COV2.S COVID-19 vaccine or a placebo.

This chain joins TRBV5-1 and TRBJ2-2, with D maybe TRBD1 (5 bases). Germline CDR1 SGHRS, CDR2 YFSETQ. The ends were cut back, 2 bases at V and 0 bases at J, with 8 bases in the middle. The CDR3 loop spans 15 amino acids. In nucleotides, the CDR3 is TGCGCCAGCAGCTTACAGGCCTCGAACACCGGGGAGCTGTTTTTT. This gives the protein CASSLQASNTGELFF. The variable domain in full, completed from reference TRBV5-1 and TRBJ2-2, reads KAGVTQTPRYLIKTRGQQVTLSCSPISGHRSVSWYQQTPGQGLQFLFEYFSETQRNKGNFPGRFSGRQFSNSRSEMNVSTLELGDSALYLCASSLQASNTGELFFGEGSRLTVL.

The chain employs TRBV25-1 and TRBJ2-5; 8 bases are shared with TRBD1. Germline CDR1 and CDR2: MGHDK and SYGVNS. Germline trimming cut 0 bases from V and 2 bases from J; bases unmatched to any gene: 5. This CDR3 is built from 16 residues. CDR3 in DNA: TGTGCCAGCAGTGAATATGGACAGGGTCGGCAAGAGACCCAGTACTTC. It translates to CASSEYGQGRQETQYF. Using reference TRBV25-1 and TRBJ2-5 for the parts outside the CDR3, the full variable domain is EADIYQTPRYLVIGTGKKITLECSQTMGHDKMYWYQQDPGMELHLIHYSYGVNSTEKGDLSSESTVSRIRTEHFPLTLESARPSHTSQYLCASSEYGQGRQETQYFGPGTRLLVL.

The gene calls are TRBV7-9 and TRBJ1-4; 9 bases agree with TRBD1. V was clipped by 2 bases and J by 8 bases; unmatched bases: 18. Per germline, CDR1 SEHNR and CDR2 FQNEAQ (reference sequence). This CDR3 spans 19 amino acids. The CDR3 sequence is CASSLRPIPTGGLGEKLFF. The DNA of the CDR3 is TGTGCCAGCAGCTTAAGGCCCATCCCCACAGGGGGCTTAGGAGAAAAACTGTTTTTT.

The chain joins TRBV19 to TRBJ2-7, with 7 bases fitting TRBD1. This CDR3 region has 15 residues. CDR1 is LNHDA and CDR2 is SQIVND in the germline V gene (reference sequence). The ends lost 5 bases at V and 0 bases at J; junction bases unmatched: 7. CDR3 amino acids: CASSSRQGLSYEQYF. In DNA, the CDR3 is TGTGCCAGTAGTTCCCGACAGGGCCTCTCCTACGAGCAGTACTTC. The full variable domain, its missing parts supplied by reference TRBV19 and TRBJ2-7, is DGGITQSPKYLFRKEGQNVTLSCEQNLNHDAMYWYRQDPGQGLRLIYYSQIVNDFQKGDIAEGYSVSREKKESFPLTVTSAQKNPTAFYLCASSSRQGLSYEQYFGPGTRLTVT.

The gene calls are TRBV9 and TRBJ1-3; TRBD1 might be the D (6 bases). CDR3 length: 17 amino acids. V was shortened by 0 bases and J by 2 bases, with 15 bases between the two germline ends. Germline V gives CDR1 SGDLS, CDR2 YYNGEE. CDR3 protein: CASSVGGGGLAGNTIYF. CDR3 coding DNA: TGTGCCAGCAGCGTAGGAGGAGGGGGGCTGGCTGGAAACACCATATATTTT.

The chain links TRBV28 to TRBJ2-4; D unresolved. Trimming stripped 3 bases from V and 4 bases from J, with 7 bases between. Germline loops: CDR1 MDHEN, CDR2 SYDVKM. CDR3 length: 13 residues. The CDR3 coding sequence is TGTGCCAGCAGTTTCTACAGAAAAAACATTCAGTACTTC. This codes for CASSFYRKNIQYF.

This clone was counted only a few times. The chain couples TRBV6-4 to TRBJ2-1; 13 bases align to TRBD2. The CDR3 totals 18 residues. V was pared by 0 bases and J by 8 bases, with 10 bases of the junction left unmatched. The germline CDR1 and CDR2 sequences are MRHNA and SNTAGT. The DNA of the CDR3 is TGTGCCAGCAGTGACTCACCGTCTACTAGCGGGGGGGCCGATGAGCAGTTCTTC. Encoded protein: CASSDSPSTSGGADEQFF.

This sequence joins TRBV5-6 and TRBJ1-6; TRBD1 might be the D (5 bases). Trimming shortened V by 0 bases and J by 0 bases, and 13 bases separated the two germline ends. Germline V gene sequence: CDR1 SGHDT, CDR2 YYEEEE. The CDR3 has 18 residues. The CDR3 DNA is TGTGCCAGCAGCTTGGCAGGTTGGGGGAGCTCCTATAATTCACCCCTCCACTTT. Translating it yields CASSLAGWGSSYNSPLHF.

V is TRBV28 and J is TRBJ2-3; D may correspond to TRBD1 or TRBD2 (7 bases each). In germline, CDR1 is MDHEN, CDR2 SYDVKM. The CDR3 length is 20 residues. V was cut by 6 bases and J by 4 bases, with 32 bases left in between. CDR3 DNA sequence: TGTGCCAGCAGCCCTCACCCAGGGTCTAGCGGCGAGGGGGCCCCAGATACGCAGTATTTT. This codes for CASSPHPGSSGEGAPDTQYF.

This clone appeared a few times. The chain links TRBV5-4 to TRBJ2-7, with 9 bases identical to TRBD1. The V gene end was trimmed by 4 bases and the J gene end by 2 bases; junction bases not matched to a gene: 4. Germline V CDR1 and CDR2: SGHNT, YYREEE (reference sequence). This CDR3 is built from 14 residues. The CDR3 region is CASSAGTGPYEQYF. Written as DNA, the CDR3 is TGTGCCAGCAGCGCCGGGACAGGGCCCTACGAGCAGTACTTC.

Only a few counts were recorded for this clone. This chain uses TRBV11-1 with TRBJ2-2; D is unresolved. Germline CDR1 SGHAT, CDR2 FQDESV (reference sequence). CDR3 length: 14 residues. V lost 2 bases and J lost 2, with 6 bases in between. CDR3 region: CASSLLSNTGELFF. DNA for the CDR3: TGTGCCAGCAGCTTACTCTCTAACACCGGGGAGCTGTTTTTT.

The J gene is TRBJ1-5, the V gene TRBV24-1; TRBD1 matches at 7 bases. Germline loops: CDR1 KGHDR, CDR2 SFDVKD. The CDR3 covers 17 residues. Trimming cost V 4 bases and J 2 bases; bases outside gene matches: 10. The CDR3 here is CATSDRLQGVGNQPQHF. CDR3 DNA sequence: TGTGCCACCAGTGACCGCCTCCAGGGGGTTGGCAATCAGCCCCAGCATTTT.

This clone was seen at least ten times. This chain uses TRBV11-1 with TRBJ1-2; TRBD1 matches at 8 bases. The J segment lost 8 bases and the V segment lost 5 bases, leaving 7 bases of the junction unmatched. This CDR3 spans 13 amino acids. Germline V lookup: CDR1 SGHAT, CDR2 FQDESV (reference sequence). CDR3 in amino acids: CASSPRTGQGYTF. For the CDR3, the DNA is TGTGCCAGCAGCCCCCGGACAGGGCAAGGCTACACCTTC.

The chain joins TRBV5-4 to TRBJ2-5; D might be TRBD1 (5 bases). V lost 5 bases and J 5 bases, leaving 13 bases between the germline ends. The CDR3 sequence is 13 residues long. Germline loops: CDR1 SGHNT, CDR2 YYREEE (reference sequence). The chain's CDR3 is CASSLDTEETQYF. CDR3 DNA sequence: TGTGCCAGCAGTCTGGACACAGAGGAGACCCAGTACTTC.

The CDR3 loop is CASSQGPGQGNSPLHF. The CDR3 DNA follows: TGCGCCAGCAGCCAAGGTCCGGGACAAGGGAATTCACCCCTCCACTTT. The chain recombines TRBV4-1 with TRBJ1-6; maybe TRBD1 (6 bases). The germline V gene encodes CDR1 MGHRA and CDR2 YSYEKL. The CDR3 is 16 residues long. V lost 1 base and J lost 7, with 14 bases in between.

V gene TRBV19 combines with J gene TRBJ2-2; 12 nucleotides align to TRBD2. The V gene end was trimmed by 5 bases and the J gene end by 5 bases; junction bases not matched to a gene: 3. Germline V gives CDR1 LNHDA, CDR2 SQIVND (reference sequence). The CDR3 contains 15 residues. The chain's CDR3 is CASSLAGGPTGELFF. DNA of the CDR3: TGTGCCAGTAGTCTAGCGGGAGGGCCGACCGGGGAGCTGTTTTTT.

The rearrangement links TRBV6-5 to TRBJ2-5, with 7 positions matching TRBD2. This CDR3 has 14 amino acids. The junction had 7 bases not matched to a gene; V was cut back by 5 bases and J by 4 bases. CDR1 and CDR2 from the germline V gene are MNHEY and SVGAGI. The CDR3 coding sequence is TGTGCCAGCAGTCAAACTAGCGCTCGAGAGACCCAGTACTTC. It is translated as CASSQTSARETQYF.

Concerning this clone: This CDR3 is also generated by other DNA sequences in the sample. The chain has TRBV5-1 and TRBJ2-1; 7 bases match TRBD1. Germline V gives CDR1 SGHRS, CDR2 YFSETQ. V shed 0 bases and J 3 bases; nucleotides not matched to a gene: 0. The CDR3 is 14 residues long. The CDR3 region has the DNA TGCGCCAGCAGCTTGGGACAGGGCTACAATGAGCAGTTCTTC. It yields the protein CASSLGQGYNEQFF. Using reference TRBV5-1 and TRBJ2-1 for the parts outside the CDR3, the full variable domain is KAGVTQTPRYLIKTRGQQVTLSCSPISGHRSVSWYQQTPGQGLQFLFEYFSETQRNKGNFPGRFSGRQFSNSRSEMNVSTLELGDSALYLCASSLGQGYNEQFFGPGTRLTVL.